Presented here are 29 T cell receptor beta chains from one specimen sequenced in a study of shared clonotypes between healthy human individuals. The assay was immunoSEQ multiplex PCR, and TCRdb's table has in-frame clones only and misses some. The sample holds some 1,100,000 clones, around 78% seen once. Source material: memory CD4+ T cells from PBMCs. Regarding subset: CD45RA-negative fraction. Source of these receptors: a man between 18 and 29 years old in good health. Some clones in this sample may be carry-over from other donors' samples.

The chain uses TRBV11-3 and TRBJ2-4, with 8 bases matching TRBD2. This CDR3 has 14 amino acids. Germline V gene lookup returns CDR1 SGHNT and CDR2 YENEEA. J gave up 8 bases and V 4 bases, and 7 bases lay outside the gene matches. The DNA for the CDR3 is TGTGCCAGCAGCTCCGGCGGGGGGCAGGACATTCAGTACTTC. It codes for CASSSGGGQDIQYF.

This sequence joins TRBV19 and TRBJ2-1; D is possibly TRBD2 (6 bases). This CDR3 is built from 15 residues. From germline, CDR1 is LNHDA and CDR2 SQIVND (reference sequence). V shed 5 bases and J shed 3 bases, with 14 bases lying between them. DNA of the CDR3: TGTGCCAGTAGTTTGTCTGGGGAGGTCTACAATGAGCAGTTCTTC. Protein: CASSLSGEVYNEQFF.

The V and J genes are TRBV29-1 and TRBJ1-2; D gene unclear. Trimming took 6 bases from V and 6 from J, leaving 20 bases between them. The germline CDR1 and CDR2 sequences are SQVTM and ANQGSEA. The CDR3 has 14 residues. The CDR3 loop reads CSVGGPESGHGYTF. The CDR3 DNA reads TGCAGCGTCGGCGGGCCGGAGTCCGGTCATGGCTACACCTTC.

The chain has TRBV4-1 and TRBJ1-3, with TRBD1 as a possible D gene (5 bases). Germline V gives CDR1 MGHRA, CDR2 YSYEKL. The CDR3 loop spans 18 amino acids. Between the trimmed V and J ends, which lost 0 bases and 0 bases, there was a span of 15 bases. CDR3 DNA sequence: TGCGCCAGCAGCCAAGAGAGTGGGGCTCTATCCTCTGGAAACACCATATATTTT. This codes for CASSQESGALSSGNTIYF.

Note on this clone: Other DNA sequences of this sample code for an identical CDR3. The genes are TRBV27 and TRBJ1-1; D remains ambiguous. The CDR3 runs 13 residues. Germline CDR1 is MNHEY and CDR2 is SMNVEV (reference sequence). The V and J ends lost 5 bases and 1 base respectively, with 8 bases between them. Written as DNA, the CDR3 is TGTGCCAGCAGTCTCCAGAAGAACACTGAAGCTTTCTTT. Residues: CASSLQKNTEAFF.

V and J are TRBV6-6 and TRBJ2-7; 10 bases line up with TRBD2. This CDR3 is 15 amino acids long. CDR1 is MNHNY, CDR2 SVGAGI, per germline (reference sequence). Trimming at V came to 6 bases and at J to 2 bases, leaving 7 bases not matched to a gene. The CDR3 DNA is TGTGCCAGCAGACTCCTAGCGGGAGAACCCTACGAGCAGTACTTC. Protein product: CASRLLAGEPYEQYF.

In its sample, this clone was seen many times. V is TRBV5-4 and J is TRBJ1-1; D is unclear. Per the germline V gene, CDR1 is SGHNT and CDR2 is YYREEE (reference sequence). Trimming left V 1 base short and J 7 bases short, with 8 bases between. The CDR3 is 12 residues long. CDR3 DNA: TGTGCCAGCAGCTTGTCCGGGTATGAAGCTTTCTTT. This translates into CASSLSGYEAFF.

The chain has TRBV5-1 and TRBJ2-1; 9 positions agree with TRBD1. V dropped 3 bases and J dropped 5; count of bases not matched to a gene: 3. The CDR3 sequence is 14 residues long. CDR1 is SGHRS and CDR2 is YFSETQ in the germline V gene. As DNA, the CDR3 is TGCGCCAGCAGCTCCCGGGACAGGGACAATGAGCAGTTCTTC. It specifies CASSSRDRDNEQFF.

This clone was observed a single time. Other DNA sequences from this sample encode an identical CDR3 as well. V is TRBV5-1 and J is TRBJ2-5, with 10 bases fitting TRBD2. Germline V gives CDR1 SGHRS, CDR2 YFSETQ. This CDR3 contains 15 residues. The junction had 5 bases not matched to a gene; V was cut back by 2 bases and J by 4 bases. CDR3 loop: CASSLAASGGETQYF. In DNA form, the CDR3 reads TGCGCCAGCAGCTTAGCGGCTAGCGGGGGAGAGACCCAGTACTTC.

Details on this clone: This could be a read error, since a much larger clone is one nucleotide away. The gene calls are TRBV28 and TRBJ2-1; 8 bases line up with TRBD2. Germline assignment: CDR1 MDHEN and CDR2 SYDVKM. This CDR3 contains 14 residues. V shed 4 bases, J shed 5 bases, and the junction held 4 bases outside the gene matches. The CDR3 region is CASSSTSGNNEQFF. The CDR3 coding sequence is TGTGCCAGCAGTTCTACTAGCGGAAACAATGAGCAGTTCTTC.

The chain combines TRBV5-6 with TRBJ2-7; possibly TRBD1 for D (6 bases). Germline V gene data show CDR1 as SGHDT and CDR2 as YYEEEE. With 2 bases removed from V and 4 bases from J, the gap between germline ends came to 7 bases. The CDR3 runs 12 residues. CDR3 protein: CASSFQGYEQYF. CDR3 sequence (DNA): TGTGCCAGCAGCTTCCAGGGGTACGAGCAGTACTTC. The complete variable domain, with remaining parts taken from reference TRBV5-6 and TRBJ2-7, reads DAGVTQSPTHLIKTRGQQVTLRCSPKSGHDTVSWYQQALGQGPQFIFQYYEEEERQRGNFPDRFSGHQFPNYSSELNVNALLLGDSALYLCASSFQGYEQYFGPGTRLTVT.

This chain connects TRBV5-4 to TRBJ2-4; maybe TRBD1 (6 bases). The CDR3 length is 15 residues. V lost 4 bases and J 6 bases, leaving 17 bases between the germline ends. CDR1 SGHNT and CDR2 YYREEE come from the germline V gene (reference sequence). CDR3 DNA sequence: TGTGCCAGCAGCGCCGACAGGTCCGATTCAAACATTCAGTACTTC. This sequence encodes CASSADRSDSNIQYF.

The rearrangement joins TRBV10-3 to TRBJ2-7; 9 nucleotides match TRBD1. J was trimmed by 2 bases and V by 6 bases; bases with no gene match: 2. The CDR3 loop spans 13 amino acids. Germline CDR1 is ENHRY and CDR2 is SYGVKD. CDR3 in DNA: TGTGCCATCAGACAGGGGGCTACCTACGAGCAGTACTTC. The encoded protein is CAIRQGATYEQYF.

CDR3 loop: CASRPIGTSGQETQYF. The CDR3 bases are TGTGCCAGCAGGCCGATTGGGACTAGCGGCCAAGAGACCCAGTACTTC. J is TRBJ2-5 and V is TRBV6-9; 11 bases fit TRBD2. Germline V lookup: CDR1 MNHGY, CDR2 SVAAGI. Losses at the gene ends were 6 bases for V and 1 base for J; bases not matched to a gene: 7. This CDR3 has 16 residues.

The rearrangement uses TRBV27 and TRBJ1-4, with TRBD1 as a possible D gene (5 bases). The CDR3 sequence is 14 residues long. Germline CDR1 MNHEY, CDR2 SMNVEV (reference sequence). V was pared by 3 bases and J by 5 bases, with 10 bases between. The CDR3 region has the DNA TGTGCCAGCAGTTTGGCGTGGGGGAATGAAAAACTGTTTTTT. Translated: CASSLAWGNEKLFF.

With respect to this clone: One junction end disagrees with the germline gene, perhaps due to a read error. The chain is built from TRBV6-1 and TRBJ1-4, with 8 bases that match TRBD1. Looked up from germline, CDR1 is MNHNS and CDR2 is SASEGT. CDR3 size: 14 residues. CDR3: CASSQGAWGEKLFF. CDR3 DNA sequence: TGTGCCAGCAGTCAGGGGGCATGGGGTGAAAAACTATTTTTT.

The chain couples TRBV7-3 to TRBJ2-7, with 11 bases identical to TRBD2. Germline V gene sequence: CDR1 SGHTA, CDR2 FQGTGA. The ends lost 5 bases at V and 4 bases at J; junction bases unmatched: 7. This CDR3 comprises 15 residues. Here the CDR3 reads CASSPAGTSGYEQYF. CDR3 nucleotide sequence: TGTGCCAGCAGCCCCGCCGGGACTAGCGGTTACGAGCAGTACTTC.

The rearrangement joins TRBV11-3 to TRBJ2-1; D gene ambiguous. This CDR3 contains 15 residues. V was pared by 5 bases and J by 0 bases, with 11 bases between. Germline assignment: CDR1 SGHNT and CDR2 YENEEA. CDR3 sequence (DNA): TGTGCCAGCAGCCCCCGCCCCCGCTCCTACAATGAGCAGTTCTTC. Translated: CASSPRPRSYNEQFF.

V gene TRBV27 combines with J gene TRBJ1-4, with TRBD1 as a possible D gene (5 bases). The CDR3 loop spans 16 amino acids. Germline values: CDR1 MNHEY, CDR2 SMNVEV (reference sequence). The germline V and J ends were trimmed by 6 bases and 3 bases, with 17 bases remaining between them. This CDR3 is CASSRTIGSANEKLFF. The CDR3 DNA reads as TGTGCCAGCAGCCGGACAATCGGGTCGGCTAATGAAAAACTGTTTTTT.

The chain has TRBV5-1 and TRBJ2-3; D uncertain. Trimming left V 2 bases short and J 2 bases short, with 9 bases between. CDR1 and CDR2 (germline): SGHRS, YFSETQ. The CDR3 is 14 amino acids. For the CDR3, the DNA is TGCGCCAGCAGCTTACTGCAGACCACAGATACGCAGTATTTT. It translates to CASSLLQTTDTQYF.

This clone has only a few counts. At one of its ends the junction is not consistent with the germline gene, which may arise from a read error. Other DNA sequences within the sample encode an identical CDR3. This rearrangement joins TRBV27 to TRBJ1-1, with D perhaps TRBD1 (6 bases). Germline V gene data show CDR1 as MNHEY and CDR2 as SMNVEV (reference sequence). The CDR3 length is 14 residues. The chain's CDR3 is CASNLRQGSTEAFF. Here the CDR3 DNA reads TGTGCCAGCAATTTACGTCAGGGGAGCACTGAAGCTTTCTTT.

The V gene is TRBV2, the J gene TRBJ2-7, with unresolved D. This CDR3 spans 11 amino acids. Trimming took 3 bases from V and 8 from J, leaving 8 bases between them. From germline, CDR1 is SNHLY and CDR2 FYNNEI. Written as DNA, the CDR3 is TGTGCCAGCAGTGATCCGGTAAAGCAGTACTTC. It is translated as CASSDPVKQYF. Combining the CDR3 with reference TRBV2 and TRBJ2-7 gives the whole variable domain EPEVTQTPSHQVTQMGQEVILRCVPISNHLYFYWYRQILGQKVEFLVSFYNNEISEKSEIFDDQFSVERPDGSNFTLKIRSTKLEDSAMYFCASSDPVKQYFGPGTRLTVT.

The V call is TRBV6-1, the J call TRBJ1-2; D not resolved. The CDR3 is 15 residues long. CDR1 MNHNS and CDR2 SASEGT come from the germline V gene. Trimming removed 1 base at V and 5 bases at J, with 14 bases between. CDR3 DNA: TGTGCCAGCAGTGAAGGTCCGGCTACCTGGTATGGCTACACCTTC. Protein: CASSEGPATWYGYTF.

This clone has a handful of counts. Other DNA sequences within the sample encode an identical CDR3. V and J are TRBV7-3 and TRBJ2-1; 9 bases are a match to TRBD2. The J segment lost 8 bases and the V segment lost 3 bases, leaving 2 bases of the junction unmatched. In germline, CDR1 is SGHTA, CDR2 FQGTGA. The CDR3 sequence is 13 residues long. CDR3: CASSLGTSHEQFF. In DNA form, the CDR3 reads TGTGCCAGCAGCTTGGGGACTAGCCATGAGCAGTTCTTC.

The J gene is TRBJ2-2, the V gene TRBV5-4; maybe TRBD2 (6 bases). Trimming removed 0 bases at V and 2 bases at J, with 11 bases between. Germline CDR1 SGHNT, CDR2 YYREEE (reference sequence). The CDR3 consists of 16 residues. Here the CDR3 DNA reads TGTGCCAGCAGCTTGGAGGAGGGCCGAAACACCGGGGAGCTGTTTTTT. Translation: CASSLEEGRNTGELFF.

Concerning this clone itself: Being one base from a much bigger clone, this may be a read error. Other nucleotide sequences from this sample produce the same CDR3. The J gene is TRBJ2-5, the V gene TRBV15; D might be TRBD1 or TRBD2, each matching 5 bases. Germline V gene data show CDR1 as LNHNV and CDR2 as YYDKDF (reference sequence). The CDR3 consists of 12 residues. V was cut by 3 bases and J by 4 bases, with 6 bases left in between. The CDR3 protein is CATSSGGETQYF. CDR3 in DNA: TGTGCCACCAGCAGTGGGGGAGAGACCCAGTACTTC.

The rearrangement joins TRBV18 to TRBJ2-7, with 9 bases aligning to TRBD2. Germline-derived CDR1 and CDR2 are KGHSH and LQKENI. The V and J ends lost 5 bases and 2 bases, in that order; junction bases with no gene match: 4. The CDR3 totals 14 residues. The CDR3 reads CASSRTSEAYEQYF. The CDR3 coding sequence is TGTGCCAGCTCAAGGACTAGCGAAGCCTACGAGCAGTACTTC. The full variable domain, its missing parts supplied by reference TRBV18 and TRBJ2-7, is NAGVMQNPRHLVRRRGQEARLRCSPMKGHSHVYWYRQLPEEGLKFMVYLQKENIIDESGMPKERFSAEFPKEGPSILRIQQVVRGDSAAYFCASSRTSEAYEQYFGPGTRLTVT.

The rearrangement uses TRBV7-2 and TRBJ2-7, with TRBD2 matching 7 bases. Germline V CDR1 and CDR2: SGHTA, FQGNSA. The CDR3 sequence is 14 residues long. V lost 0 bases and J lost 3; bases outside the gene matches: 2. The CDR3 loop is CASSLAASGYEQYF. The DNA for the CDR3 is TGTGCCAGCAGCTTAGCGGCTAGCGGCTACGAGCAGTACTTC.

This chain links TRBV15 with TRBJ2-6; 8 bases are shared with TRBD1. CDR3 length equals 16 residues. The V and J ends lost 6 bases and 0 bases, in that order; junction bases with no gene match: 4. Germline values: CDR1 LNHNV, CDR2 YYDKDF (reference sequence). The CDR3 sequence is CATRTGETSGANVLTF. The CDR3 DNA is TGTGCCACCAGGACAGGGGAGACCTCTGGGGCCAACGTCCTGACTTTC.